The 19 T cell receptor beta chains presented below share a single source sample, sequenced in a study of tumor-infiltrating lymphocytes in primary liver carcinoma. Scientists recovered RNA and DNA together from around 18-30 mg of unsorted bulk tissue. From 450 to 550 ng total RNA, TCR beta cDNA was generated with a primer in the constant region. ARM-PCR was slightly modified, and three nested multiplex PCR rounds with it gave rise to the TCR beta libraries. Use of TRBV1-TRBV30 forward primers with a C-beta reverse primer characterized the first two PCR rounds, which lasted approximately 11 cycles each. TCRdb re-called the multiplex PCR reads through MiXCR, storing one row per CDR3 protein. The table lists roughly 190,000 distinct CDR3 sequences, around four fifths of them singletons. The source material was tumor tissue from primary liver carcinoma. The receptors here all came from a man aged 35-49 years with primary liver carcinoma and hepatitis B virus infection.

To note about this clonotype: A junction boundary mismatches the germline segment, possibly from a read error. The V call is TRBV6-4, the J call TRBJ2-2; 11 bases map to TRBD1. The CDR3 runs 14 residues. Germline assignment: CDR1 MRHNA and CDR2 SNTAGT. CDR3 sequence (DNA): TGTACCAGCAGTGACGGACAGGGGGCCGGGGAACTGTTTTTT. Translated, it gives CTSSDGQGAGELFF.

In regard to this clonotype: One end of the junction does not line up with germline, which may come from a read error. The J gene is TRBJ2-7, the V gene TRBV5-5; D is ambiguous. This CDR3 contains 15 residues. Germline CDR1 reads SGHKS; CDR2 reads YYEKEE (reference sequence). CDR3 in amino acids: CASGLSQLSSYEQYF. The CDR3 DNA reads as TGTGCCAGCGGCTTATCACAGCTGAGCTCCTACGAACAGTACTTC.

With regard to this clonotype: A read error may account for a junction end that differs from germline. V gene TRBV5-1 combines with J gene TRBJ2-2; 7 nucleotides align to TRBD1. This CDR3 has 15 amino acids. From germline, CDR1 is SGHRS and CDR2 YFSETQ. The CDR3 DNA follows: TGCGCCAGCAGCGACAGGGCCCCTAACACCGGGGAACTGTTTTTT. Its translation is CASSDRAPNTGELFF.

About this clonotype: Its ends do not fully match the called genes, so a read error is possible. This chain connects TRBV6-2 or TRBV6-3 to TRBJ1-5; D unresolved. The CDR3 sequence is 14 residues long. Germline CDR1 is MNHEY and CDR2 is SVGEGT. CDR3 region: CVSSYMTPNHPKHF. In nucleotides, the CDR3 is TGTGTCAGCAGTTACATGACCCCCAATCACCCCAAGCATTTT.

With regard to this clonotype: One junction end does not reproduce the germline sequence, and a read error may be involved. The rearrangement uses TRBV10-3 and TRBJ1-5; the D is unclear. The CDR3 is made up of 13 amino acids. Per the germline V gene, CDR1 is ENHRY and CDR2 is SYGVKD. The CDR3 loop is CAISDGDNQPQHF. The CDR3 region has the DNA TGTGCCATCAGTGACGGGGATAATCAGCCCCAGCATTTC.

This CDR3 reads CASSLQPGHEETQYF. CDR3 nucleotides: TGCGCCAGCAGCTTACAACCGGGACACGAAGAGACCCAGTACTTC. V is TRBV5-1 and J is TRBJ2-5; tentative D call: TRBD1 (6 bases). Trimming took off 2 bases at V and 3 bases at J, with 14 bases between the two ends. The CDR3 covers 15 residues. Germline loops: CDR1 SGHRS, CDR2 YFSETQ.

Remarks on this clonotype: One end of the junction varies from germline; a read error may be responsible. The chain carries TRBV14 and TRBJ1-6; D possibly corresponds to TRBD1 (6 bases). The CDR3 runs to 14 residues. The germline gives CDR1 SGHDN, CDR2 FVKESK. The CDR3 DNA is TGTGCCAGCAGCGACTCAGGGGAAAATTCACCCATCCAGTTT. Amino acid sequence: CASSDSGENSPIQF. Full variable domain (missing parts from reference TRBV14 and TRBJ1-6): EAGVTQFPSHSVIEKGQTVTLRCDPISGHDNLYWYRRVMGKEIKFLLHFVKESKQDESGMPNNRFLAERTGGTYSTLKVQPAELEDSGVYFCASSDSGENSPIQFGNGTRLTVT.

This clonotype was picked up many times. CDR3 loop: CASSLAASSEETQYF. The DNA for the CDR3 is TGCGCCAGCAGCTTGGCGGCTAGCTCGGAAGAGACCCAGTACTTC. The rearrangement joins TRBV5-1 to TRBJ2-5; D perhaps matches TRBD2 (5 bases). V was trimmed by 0 bases and J by 3 bases, leaving 12 bases between them. Germline V gives CDR1 SGHRS, CDR2 YFSETQ. This CDR3 spans 15 amino acids.

Notes on this clonotype: The CDR3 does not close with the conserved phenylalanine or tryptophan, likely indicating a read error. J is TRBJ2-1 and V is TRBV11-3; no reliable D call. Germline CDR1 reads SGHNT; CDR2 reads YENEEA. This CDR3 region has 12 residues. CDR3 sequence: CASSLNANEQFL. CDR3 coding DNA: TGTGCCAGTAGCTTAAATGCGAATGAGCAGTTCCTC.

This clonotype was recorded a few times. Since a much larger clone is just one base distant, this may be a read error. The chain carries TRBV4-3 and TRBJ2-1; D not resolved. V was shortened by 7 bases and J by 16 bases, with 26 bases between the two germline ends. The germline V gene encodes CDR1 LGHNA and CDR2 YSLEER. The CDR3 sequence is 14 residues long. The CDR3 sequence: CASNQDPGLRDLFF. The CDR3 DNA follows: TGCGCCAGCAACCAGGATCCGGGCCTCCGAGATCTTTTCTTC.

To note about this clonotype: A single base separates this from a much larger clone, so it may be a read error. This chain connects TRBV2 to TRBJ1-6; the D gene is possibly TRBD1 (5 bases). The CDR3 contains 14 residues. The germline V gene has CDR1 SNHLY and CDR2 FYNNEI. CDR3 DNA: TGTGCCAGCGGGGCAGACTCCTATAATTCACGCCTCCACTTT. It specifies CASGADSYNSRLHF. Full variable domain (remainder filled in from reference TRBV2 and TRBJ1-6): EPEVTQTPSHQVTQMGQEVILRCVPISNHLYFYWYRQILGQKVEFLVSFYNNEISEKSEIFDDQFSVERPDGSNFTLKIRSTKLEDSAMYFCASGADSYNSRLHFGNGTRLTVT.

About this clonotype itself: The germline gene is not matched at one end of the junction; a read error may be the cause. The chain uses TRBV5-4 and TRBJ2-5; D may correspond to TRBD1 or TRBD2 (5 bases each). There are 14 residues in the CDR3. From germline, CDR1 is SGHNT and CDR2 YYREEE (reference sequence). CDR3 region: CGSSVEGAGETQYF. In DNA, the CDR3 is TGTGGCAGCAGCGTAGAGGGAGCAGGGGAGACCCAGTACTTC. Complete variable domain (other parts from reference TRBV5-4 and TRBJ2-5): ETGVTQSPTHLIKTRGQQVTLRCSSQSGHNTVSWYQQALGQGPQFIFQYYREEENGRGNFPPRFSGLQFPNYSSELNVNALELDDSALYLCGSSVEGAGETQYFGPGTRLLVL.

This clonotype has a count of ten or more. The rearrangement links TRBV14 to TRBJ1-1; perhaps TRBD1 as D (5 bases). CDR1 SGHDN and CDR2 FVKESK come from the germline V gene. The CDR3 runs 12 residues. The ends were cut back, 4 bases at V and 7 bases at J, with 10 bases in the middle. CDR3 DNA: TGTGCCAGCAGCCTGTTGGGGGTTGAAGCTTTCTTT. This translates into CASSLLGVEAFF.

Note on this clonotype: The junction differs from germline at one of its ends, possibly a read error. The chain employs TRBV28 and TRBJ2-7; perhaps D is TRBD1 or TRBD2 (6 bases each). The CDR3 contains 12 residues. CDR1 MDHEN and CDR2 SYDVKM come from the germline V gene. The CDR3 DNA sequence: TGTGGTGCGAAGGGGGGTACCTACGAGCACTACTTC. Amino acid sequence: CGAKGGTYEHYF.

Remarks on this clonotype: A junction end diverges from the germline sequence, so it may reflect a read error. This chain links TRBV6-1 with TRBJ2-2; D might be TRBD2 (6 bases). CDR1 MNHNS and CDR2 SASEGT come from the germline V gene. The CDR3 is 16 residues long. The CDR3 spells CASSEVPTSLPREPFF. In DNA, the CDR3 is TGTGCCAGCAGTGAAGTACCCACTAGCTTACCCAGGGAGCCGTTTTTT.

Of note for this clonotype: Being one base from a much bigger clone, this may be a read error. The chain joins TRBV10-2 to TRBJ2-1; 7 nucleotides align to TRBD2. Trimming removed 9 bases from V and 8 bases from J; junction bases left unmatched: 7. CDR1 WSHSY and CDR2 SAAADI come from the germline V gene. There are 12 residues in the CDR3. DNA for the CDR3: TGCGCCAGGAGTTGGACTAGGGATGAGCAGTTCTTC. Translation: CARSWTRDEQFF.

Regarding this clonotype: A junction boundary mismatches the germline segment, possibly from a read error. V gene TRBV6-5 combines with J gene TRBJ1-1, with D possibly matching TRBD1 (5 bases). This CDR3 comprises 14 residues. Per the germline V gene, CDR1 is MNHEY and CDR2 is SVGAGI. The CDR3 reads CASSYHGAYAEGFF. In DNA, the CDR3 is TGTGCCAGCAGTTATCATGGGGCATACGCTGAAGGTTTCTTT.

Remarks on this clonotype: Just one base apart from a much larger clone, this may be a read error. The J gene is TRBJ2-3, the V gene TRBV30, with 7 positions matching TRBD2. The V segment lost 2 bases and the J segment 2 bases; nucleotides outside the gene matches: 13. The germline V gene encodes CDR1 GTSNPN and CDR2 SVGIG (reference sequence). The CDR3 sequence is 17 residues long. As DNA, the CDR3 is TGTGCCTGGAGTCCAATCGGGAGGCCCTCTTACACAGATACGCAGTATTTT. Translating it yields CAWSPIGRPSYTDTQYF.

A note on this clonotype: One end of the junction is discordant with germline, which a read error may explain. The V gene is TRBV29-1, the J gene TRBJ2-7; possibly TRBD2 for D (6 bases). The CDR3 length is 13 residues. The germline CDR1 and CDR2 sequences are SQVTM and ANQGSEA. The CDR3 loop is CCVADLPVWEQYF. CDR3 bases: TGCTGCGTAGCGGACTTACCTGTCTGGGAGCAGTACTTC.